This entry lists 10 T cell receptor beta chains sequenced from one sample in a study of T cell responses to AZD1222 COVID-19 vaccine. This table comes from immunoSEQ multiplex PCR, and its TCRdb copy is limited to in-frame clones, with some not included. The sample lists about 64,000 clones, under 95% occurring once. The material sequenced was peripheral blood, taken 28 days after the second dose of the MenACWY control vaccine. Receptors originate from an adult who received the MenACWY meningococcal vaccine as a control.

The chain is built from TRBV7-9 and TRBJ2-2, with 7 bases that match TRBD2. Germline CDR1 SEHNR, CDR2 FQNEAQ (reference sequence). The CDR3 covers 16 residues. V was pared by 10 bases and J by 3 bases, with 14 bases of the junction left unmatched. The CDR3 protein is CATSRGGSRDTGELFF. The CDR3 coding sequence is TGTGCCACCTCAAGAGGCGGGAGCAGGGACACCGGGGAGCTGTTTTTT.

About this clone: Other nucleotide sequences in the sample specify the same CDR3. The chain uses TRBV15 and TRBJ1-3, with 8 nucleotides matching TRBD1. Per germline, CDR1 LNHNV and CDR2 YYDKDF (reference sequence). V lost 5 bases and J lost 2; bases outside the gene matches: 5. The CDR3 consists of 15 residues. CDR3 DNA sequence: TGTGCCACCAGCTCGGACAGGGACCCTGGAAACACCATATATTTT. This encodes CATSSDRDPGNTIYF.

The chain has TRBV4-3 and TRBJ2-1; D gene unclear. Germline-derived CDR1 and CDR2 are LGHNA and YSLEER. The V gene lost 3 bases and the J gene lost 3 bases, with 9 bases spanning the gap. The CDR3 is 14 residues long. The CDR3 protein is CASSHGIFYNEQFF. The CDR3 nucleotides read TGCGCCAGCAGCCATGGGATATTCTACAATGAGCAGTTCTTC.

This chain uses TRBV6-6 with TRBJ2-1; the match to TRBD2 covers 9 bases. The V gene end was trimmed by 8 bases and the J gene end by 7 bases; junction bases not matched to a gene: 9. Germline values: CDR1 MNHNY, CDR2 SVGAGI (reference sequence). The CDR3 length is 14 residues. The chain's CDR3 is CASGKAGGDNEQFF. CDR3 bases: TGTGCCAGCGGAAAAGCGGGAGGTGATAATGAGCAGTTCTTC.

The CDR3 nucleotides are TGTGCCAGCAGCTTAGGTGCTAGAGCGGGACAGGTCTTTGAGCAGTACTTC. Protein: CASSLGARAGQVFEQYF. The chain couples TRBV7-2 to TRBJ2-7; D might be TRBD1 (8 bases). The CDR3 runs 17 residues. Germline CDR1 SGHTA, CDR2 FQGNSA. V lost 1 base, J lost 7 bases, and 23 bases lay in between.

The J gene is TRBJ2-5, the V gene TRBV5-4, with a tentative D call TRBD2 (7 bases). Germline CDR1 is SGHNT and CDR2 is YYREEE (reference sequence). The CDR3 is 15 residues long. Deletions cut 4 bases from V and 5 bases from J, with 18 bases between. The CDR3 coding sequence is TGTGCCAGCAGCCGACTTTCGGGGGGCCGGGAGACCCAGTACTTC. The encoded protein is CASSRLSGGRETQYF.

This chain connects TRBV21-1 to TRBJ2-6. TRBV21-1 is assigned pseudogene status. The CDR3 runs to 17 residues. For the CDR3, the DNA is TGTGCCAGCAGCAAAGAGCAGCCCCCTCCGTCGGCCAACGTCCTGACTTTC. Encoded protein: CASSKEQPPPSANVLTF.

This clone appeared a single time. The rearrangement joins TRBV6-6 to TRBJ2-5, with 10 positions matching TRBD1. The CDR3 runs to 16 residues. Germline-derived CDR1 and CDR2 are MNHNY and SVGAGI (reference sequence). V shed 6 bases and J 0 bases; nucleotides not matched to a gene: 7. The CDR3 reads CASRRRTGGYQETQYF. Written as DNA, the CDR3 is TGTGCCAGCAGACGTAGGACAGGGGGGTACCAAGAGACCCAGTACTTC.

Comment on this clone: Additional DNA sequences in this sample encode the identical CDR3. The V call is TRBV12-3 or TRBV12-4, the J call TRBJ1-4; D remains ambiguous. Trimming pared 3 bases from V and 8 bases from J, leaving 7 bases between. The CDR3 loop spans 12 amino acids. As DNA, the CDR3 is TGTGCCAGCAGTTTGGGAGGGGAAAAACTGTTTTTT. Translating gives CASSLGGEKLFF.

This chain connects TRBV6-6 to TRBJ1-2, with D possibly matching TRBD1 (5 bases). Germline values: CDR1 MNHNY, CDR2 SVGAGI (reference sequence). The CDR3 has 14 residues. Trimming removed 5 bases at V and 10 bases at J, with 20 bases between. CDR3 sequence reads: CASSLWGPGYVYTF. For the CDR3, the DNA is TGTGCCAGCAGTCTTTGGGGCCCAGGCTACGTCTACACCTTC.